These T cell receptor beta chains were read from a single sample in a study of blood T cell repertoires in COVID-19. Here immunoSEQ multiplex PCR was the method, and the copy in TCRdb shows in-frame clones only, minus some. The sample includes just over 80,000 clones, under 90% seen only once; the top ten take about 40%. The source material was peripheral blood. Receptors originate from an elderly man with acute or convalescent COVID-19. Both conserved end residues are part of each CDR3.

J	V	CDR3
TRBJ1-6	TRBV5-8	CASSLHQGNSPLHF
TRBJ2-7	TRBV4-1	CASSRPGGRYEQYF
TRBJ2-2	TRBV7-9	CASSLTQGWLFF
TRBJ2-7	TRBV4-2	CASSQDGGGIRYEQYF
TRBJ1-1	TRBV7-9	CASSGGGRGEAFF
TRBJ1-5	TRBV6-5	CASSSRPAGQPQHF
TRBJ2-5	TRBV5-1	CASSLALETQYF
TRBJ2-7	TRBV6-5	CASSYRGGLSYEQYF
TRBJ2-6	TRBV4-1	CASSLGQSSGANVLTF
TRBJ2-7	TRBV6-5	CASRTGDYEQYF
TRBJ2-3	TRBV7-6	CASSLGPSGKDTQYF
TRBJ2-3	TRBV18	CASSRGGGTDTQYF
TRBJ2-7	TRBV7-2	CASSSLRLAGGSEQYF